Shown below are 29 T cell receptor beta chains from a single sample sequenced in a study of tumor-infiltrating lymphocytes in primary liver carcinoma. From approximately 500 ng total RNA, TCR beta cDNA was generated with a primer in the constant region. The TCR beta library was amplified through three nested multiplex PCR rounds in a modified ARM-PCR procedure. A C-beta reverse primer and TRBV1-TRBV30 forward primers served in each of the first two PCR rounds, at ten to eleven cycles apiece. TCRdb processed the multiplex PCR reads anew with MiXCR; each CDR3 protein has one entry. Seen here are about 200,000 distinct CDR3 sequences, 65% observed once, and the top ten hold roughly 7%. The study extracted blood RNA from unsorted whole blood and also extracted germline DNA. Sequencing was performed on peripheral blood. These receptors originate from a woman aged 55-75 years with primary liver carcinoma and hepatitis B virus infection.

This clonotype was picked up one time. This may come from a read error, since a much larger clone is one base off. This chain connects TRBV12-3 or TRBV12-4 to TRBJ2-4; tentative D call: TRBD2 (7 bases). The CDR3 totals 15 residues. CDR3 DNA: TGTGCCAGCACCTACTGGGCGCGGGGGCAAAACATGCAGTACTTC. Residues: CASTYWARGQNMQYF.

In nucleotides, the CDR3 is TGTGCCAGCAGCCCTAGACAGGGGGCGAAGCAGTACTTC. Translating gives CASSPRQGAKQYF. The chain links TRBV28 to TRBJ2-7; 10 bases map to TRBD1. The germline V gene has CDR1 MDHEN and CDR2 SYDVKM. This CDR3 contains 13 residues. Germline trimming cut 6 bases from V and 8 bases from J; bases unmatched to any gene: 7.

This clonotype has a handful of counts. This chain's CDR3 is CAWSRTSGGYTF. CDR3 DNA: TGTGCCTGGAGTCGAACCTCGGGTGGCTACACCTTC. The chain recombines TRBV30 with TRBJ1-2; D is unclear. V lost 2 bases, J lost 7 bases, and 11 bases lay in between. This CDR3 has 12 residues. In germline, CDR1 is GTSNPN, CDR2 SVGIG (reference sequence).

There are a few counts of this clonotype. The chain joins TRBV5-1 to TRBJ2-3; D is undetermined. This CDR3 contains 15 residues. V lost 0 bases to trimming and J lost 4 bases, with 12 bases between them. Looked up from germline, CDR1 is SGHRS and CDR2 is YFSETQ. In DNA form, the CDR3 reads TGCGCCAGCAGCTTGGACGACCTCCCGCCAGATACGCAGTATTTT. Translation gives CASSLDDLPPDTQYF.

Comments on this clonotype: Since no conserved phenylalanine or tryptophan closes the CDR3, a read error is the likely cause. No DNA is shown, since the ends of the CDR3 on it are uncertain; the CDR3 is the one TCRdb lists. The chain has TRBV12-3 or TRBV12-4 and TRBJ2-1; the listed D gene, TRBD1, was not tested against the DNA. The CDR3 sequence runs 12 residues, both termini included. The CDR3 protein is CASSPGNNEQLS.

The chain uses TRBV7-9 and TRBJ2-7; unclear D gene. CDR1 and CDR2 from the germline V gene are SEHNR and FQNEAQ (reference sequence). This CDR3 is 14 amino acids long. V lost 7 bases and J lost 6, with 19 bases in between. The CDR3 sequence is CASNSQGGIGEQYF. As DNA, the CDR3 is TGTGCCAGCAACTCCCAAGGCGGTATCGGCGAGCAGTACTTC.

On this clonotype itself: The junction does not match germline at one end; this may be a read error. This chain joins TRBV12-3 or TRBV12-4 and TRBJ2-2; possible D gene TRBD1, 5 bases. This CDR3 comprises 17 residues. The CDR3 region is CASSFGTGVTNTEELFF. The CDR3 nucleotides are TGTGCCAGCAGTTTCGGTACAGGAGTCACGAACACCGAGGAGCTGTTTTTT.

This clonotype has ten or more counts. The J gene is TRBJ2-1, the V gene TRBV6-2 or TRBV6-3, with 14 bases that match TRBD2. CDR3 length: 18 residues. CDR1 is MNHEY and CDR2 is SVGEGT in the germline V gene. With 5 bases clipped from V and 2 bases from J, the junction kept 8 bases outside the gene matches. The CDR3 DNA sequence: TGTGCCAGCAGTCCCCACCGACTAGCGGGAGGGGCCTACAATGAGCAGTTCTTC. This codes for CASSPHRLAGGAYNEQFF.

This clonotype was observed at least ten times. The CDR3 sequence: CASIRGGVDTEAFF. The CDR3 DNA reads as TGTGCCAGCATCAGAGGCGGTGTAGACACTGAAGCTTTCTTT. The rearrangement joins TRBV6-6 to TRBJ1-1; D gene ambiguous. The germline CDR1 and CDR2 sequences are MNHNY and SVGAGI (reference sequence). The CDR3 sequence is 14 residues long. V gave up 7 bases and J gave up 3 bases, with 15 bases separating them.

This sequence joins TRBV11-1 and TRBJ2-3, with 8 bases lining up with TRBD2. The CDR3 has 16 amino acids. The V and J ends lost 6 bases and 1 base, in that order; junction bases with no gene match: 9. Per the germline V gene, CDR1 is SGHAT and CDR2 is FQDESV (reference sequence). CDR3 sequence: CASSSRTSWGTDTQYF. The DNA for the CDR3 is TGTGCCAGCAGTTCCCGGACTAGCTGGGGCACAGATACGCAGTATTTT.

Concerning this clonotype itself: Germline is not matched at one junction end, which may reflect a read error. V and J are TRBV11-1 and TRBJ1-1, with unresolved D. Germline V gives CDR1 SGHAT, CDR2 FQDESV (reference sequence). The CDR3 covers 16 residues. The CDR3 DNA reads TGTGCCAGCAGCTTTGACCAGTTCTCGGAAAGCACTGAAGTTTTCTTT. Residues: CASSFDQFSESTEVFF.

Notes on this clonotype: A read error may explain this, as a much larger clone is one base away. The chain joins TRBV6-6 to TRBJ2-7, with 15 bases that match TRBD2. Germline CDR1 MNHNY, CDR2 SVGAGI (reference sequence). The CDR3 has 15 amino acids. The CDR3, as DNA: TGTGCCAGCACGGGACTAGCGGGAGGTTCCTACGTGCAGTACTTC. Protein product: CASTGLAGGSYVQYF.

On this clonotype: At one end, the junction sequence differs from germline, possibly due to a read error. The CDR3 nucleotides are TGTGCCAGCTGTTTCCTGGGACTAGCGTCTCCCTACGAGCAGTTCTTC. This codes for CASCFLGLASPYEQFF. The chain recombines TRBV28 with TRBJ2-7; 10 nucleotides align to TRBD2. With the DNA end fitting TRBJ2-1 better, the J assignment may be wrong. Germline assignment: CDR1 MDHEN and CDR2 SYDVKM. The CDR3 contains 16 residues.

This clonotype was seen a handful of times. The chain has TRBV2 and TRBJ2-7, with D perhaps TRBD1 (6 bases). The CDR3 extends over 13 amino acids. V was pared by 7 bases and J by 0 bases, with 10 bases between. In germline, CDR1 is SNHLY, CDR2 FYNNEI. The CDR3 protein is CASNRDNSYEQYF. The DNA of the CDR3 is TGTGCCAGCAATCGGGACAACTCCTACGAGCAGTACTTC.

On this clonotype: Compared with germline, one end of the junction differs, possibly owing to a read error. The chain has TRBV4-2 and TRBJ1-6; 8 bases line up with TRBD1. Germline CDR1 reads LGHNA; CDR2 reads YNFKEQ. CDR3 size: 17 residues. The chain's CDR3 is CASSIIRGPVHNSPLPF. As DNA, the CDR3 is TGTGCCAGCAGCATAATCAGGGGGCCTGTCCATAATTCACCCCTCCCCTTT.

To note about this clonotype: Given a much more abundant clone one base away, this may be a read error. The chain recombines TRBV4-1 with TRBJ2-1; 12 bases are shared with TRBD2. The CDR3 runs 15 residues. Trimming cost V 4 bases and J 10 bases; bases outside gene matches: 8. Germline V gene data show CDR1 as MGHRA and CDR2 as YSYEKL. The DNA for the CDR3 is TGCGCCAGCAGCCCTCGGACTAGCGGGAAATACGAGCAGTTCTTC. It specifies CASSPRTSGKYEQFF.

Notes on this clonotype: This may arise from a read error, as a much more abundant clone is one base away. The chain carries TRBV4-1 and TRBJ1-1; D remains ambiguous. CDR3 length equals 16 residues. V lost 7 bases and J 7 bases, leaving 25 bases between the germline ends. Germline CDR1 MGHRA, CDR2 YSYEKL. This CDR3 reads CASKGGREGIGDEAFF. The DNA for the CDR3 is TGCGCCAGCAAAGGCGGTAGGGAGGGAATAGGAGATGAAGCTTTCTTT.

This clonotype was counted many times. V and J are TRBV14 and TRBJ1-2, with a possible D match to TRBD1 (6 bases). There are 13 residues in the CDR3. The V gene's germline CDR1 is SGHDN and CDR2 FVKESK. The ends were cut back, 5 bases at V and 8 bases at J, with 15 bases in the middle. CDR3 residues: CASSDINRAGYTF. The CDR3 DNA sequence: TGTGCCAGCAGCGACATAAACAGGGCGGGCTACACCTTC.

The rearrangement joins TRBV7-3 to TRBJ2-7; D not certain. CDR3 length: 15 residues. The V end was cut by 3 bases, the J end by 0 bases, with 12 bases between. The germline V gene encodes CDR1 SGHTA and CDR2 FQGTGA. In nucleotides, the CDR3 is TGTGCCAGCAGCTTTGACGGCGGAAGCTCCTACGAGCAGTACTTC. As protein: CASSFDGGSSYEQYF.

This chain uses TRBV28 with TRBJ1-6; TRBD1 agrees at 7 bases. CDR1 and CDR2 from the germline V gene are MDHEN and SYDVKM. The trim removed 4 bases at V and 8 bases at J, leaving 8 bases unmatched. The length of the CDR3 is 15 residues. The CDR3 nucleotides read TGTGCCAGCAGTTCCCGGGAGGGGGCTTATTCACCCCTCCACTTT. Encoded protein: CASSSREGAYSPLHF.

The gene calls are TRBV7-9 and TRBJ1-1; no reliable D call. The CDR3 has 12 residues. Trimming pared 5 bases from V and 1 base from J, leaving 5 bases between. The germline CDR1 and CDR2 sequences are SEHNR and FQNEAQ (reference sequence). CDR3 sequence: CASSRANTEAFF. The CDR3 coding sequence is TGTGCCAGCAGCCGGGCGAACACTGAAGCTTTCTTT. The full variable domain, with the rest looked up from reference TRBV7-9 and TRBJ1-1, is DTGVSQNPRHKITKRGQNVTFRCDPISEHNRLYWYRQTLGQGPEFLTYFQNEAQLEKSRLLSDRFSAERPKGSFSTLEIQRTEQGDSAMYLCASSRANTEAFFGQGTRLTVV.

About this clonotype itself: One end of the junction fails to match germline, which may point to a read error. This chain links TRBV5-1 with TRBJ2-3; 12 bases align to TRBD1. From germline, CDR1 is SGHRS and CDR2 YFSETQ. CDR3 length: 17 residues. As DNA, the CDR3 is TGCGCCACCAGCCCGGGACAGGGGGCAGTCGAAGGAGATACGCAGTATTTT. Amino acids: CATSPGQGAVEGDTQYF.

This clonotype was counted many times. The chain recombines TRBV6-5 with TRBJ1-5, with TRBD1 as a possible D gene (6 bases). The CDR3 spans 15 residues. Germline values: CDR1 MNHEY, CDR2 SVGAGI. With 6 bases removed from V and 2 bases from J, the gap between germline ends came to 14 bases. The CDR3: CASRPTQGGNQPQHF. The CDR3 DNA reads TGTGCCAGCAGACCTACACAGGGAGGCAATCAGCCCCAGCATTTT.

The genes are TRBV14 and TRBJ1-3; D call uncertain. Germline CDR1 reads SGHDN; CDR2 reads FVKESK. The CDR3 consists of 16 residues. V was shortened by 2 bases and J by 2 bases, with 13 bases between the two germline ends. The CDR3, as DNA: TGTGCCAGCAGCCAATTCCGCAGTGGGCCTGGAAACACCATATATTTT. This encodes CASSQFRSGPGNTIYF. Using reference TRBV14 and TRBJ1-3 for the parts outside the CDR3, the full variable domain is EAGVTQFPSHSVIEKGQTVTLRCDPISGHDNLYWYRRVMGKEIKFLLHFVKESKQDESGMPNNRFLAERTGGTYSTLKVQPAELEDSGVYFCASSQFRSGPGNTIYFGEGSWLTVV.

The chain couples TRBV11-2 to TRBJ2-3; D not resolved. The tail of the sequence fits TRBJ1-5 better, so the J call may be wrong. CDR1 and CDR2 from the germline V gene are SGHAT and FQNNGV. The CDR3 has 13 residues. CDR3 amino acids: CASSLLLPDPQHF. The CDR3 DNA follows: TGTGCCAGCAGCTTACTCCTCCCCGATCCGCAGCATTTT.

The chain has TRBV11-2 and TRBJ2-7; D possibly corresponds to TRBD2 (5 bases). Germline values: CDR1 SGHAT, CDR2 FQNNGV. This CDR3 region has 15 residues. Trimming removed 9 bases from V and 7 bases from J, with 25 bases in between. CDR3 sequence reads: CASTKMGEVSGEQYF. CDR3 coding DNA: TGTGCCAGTACAAAGATGGGAGAGGTATCTGGGGAGCAGTACTTC. Drawing the rest from reference TRBV11-2 and TRBJ2-7, the complete variable domain is EAGVAQSPRYKIIEKRQSVAFWCNPISGHATLYWYQQILGQGPKLLIQFQNNGVVDDSQLPKDRFSAERLKGVDSTLKIQPAKLEDSAVYLCASTKMGEVSGEQYFGPGTRLTVT.

Comments on this clonotype: A junction boundary mismatches the germline segment, possibly from a read error. The chain has TRBV24-1 and TRBJ2-1; D may be TRBD2 (6 bases). The CDR3 contains 15 residues. Germline CDR1 reads KGHDR; CDR2 reads SFDVKD. The CDR3 DNA follows: TGTGGCACCAGTGATATCGGGCCCGGGAGCAATGAGCAGTTCTTC. Its translation is CGTSDIGPGSNEQFF.

The chain employs TRBV29-1 and TRBJ2-1, with D perhaps TRBD2 (6 bases). Germline lookup yields CDR1 SQVTM and CDR2 ANQGSEA. V was cut by 5 bases and J by 6 bases, with 17 bases left in between. This CDR3 contains 14 residues. The CDR3 DNA reads TGCAGCGTTACCGGGACTGGCTGGAGCAATGAGCAGTTCTTC. Translated: CSVTGTGWSNEQFF.

For this clonotype: Given the absence of the conserved phenylalanine or tryptophan at the CDR3 end, a read error is likely. The chain couples TRBV11-2 to TRBJ1-1; no clear D gene. The CDR3 runs 14 residues. Germline loops: CDR1 SGHAT, CDR2 FQNNGV. Trimming pared 5 bases from V and 7 bases from J, leaving 17 bases between. The CDR3 nucleotides read TGTGCCAGCAGCCCCCGTAGTGGGGAGGGTGAAGCTTTCTCT. It is translated as CASSPRSGEGEAFS.